The T cell receptor (beta chain) described here comes from a study of OX40 agonist ivuxolimab in advanced cancers. Overall study context: Patients received ivuxolimab, an intravenous treatment, every 2 weeks at 0.01 to 10 mg/kg. Points from the study as a whole: Clonal expansion among partial responders at 0.1-3.0 mg/kg ranked near the lowest.

A remark on this clone: Its antigen is unidentified.

Germline-derived CDR1 and CDR2 are LNHDA and SQIVND (reference sequence). V was clipped by 5 bases and J by 11 bases; unmatched bases: 7. The CDR3 has 12 amino acids. The table came from immunoSEQ multiplex PCR; TCRdb's copy has only in-frame clones and leaves some out. The sample consists of around 65,000 clones, 90% to 95% of them appearing once. Baseline, cycle 4 day 1, and cycle 7 day 1 were the blood sampling points. The sequence was collected from an adult with an advanced solid tumor such as melanoma, head and neck, liver or kidney cancer. Sequenced here: CD4+ or CD8+ T cells sorted from blood, sampled in a trial of the OX40 agonist ivuxolimab. This chain connects TRBV19 to TRBJ1-1, with TRBD1 matching over 8 bases. CDR3 region: CASSAGGAVAFF. The CDR3 region has the DNA TGTGCCAGTAGTGCAGGGGGCGCGGTGGCTTTCTTT.